This T cell receptor beta chain emerged from a study of patients with pleural tuberculosis. TCRdb analysed the reads with MiXCR anew, one entry per CDR3 protein. The sample includes approximately 50,000 distinct CDR3 sequences, about 7.9% of them seen just once. The CDR3 is made up of 14 amino acids. V was clipped by 5 bases and J by 1 base, with 11 bases between them. CDR1 MNHNS and CDR2 SASEGT come from the germline V gene. This clonotype was observed many times. This chain connects TRBV6-1 to TRBJ1-1; D gene unclear. The sequence was collected from a human donor with pleural tuberculosis. The CDR3 protein is CASSRNPGNTEAFF. DNA for the CDR3: TGTGCCAGCAGTCGGAACCCGGGGAACACTGAAGCTTTCTTT.